The clone carrying this T cell receptor (beta chain) was counted ten times or more. Its matching antigen is unknown. For TCR, cDNA came from 5'RACE template switching, which added a universal primer site and UMIs. A single record per CDR3 protein comes from TCRdb applying MiXCR to the 5' RACE reads. The data show about 150,000 distinct CDR3 sequences, less than 8.5% seen once. V lost 4 bases to trimming and J lost 7 bases; unmatched junction nucleotides: 6. The CDR3 consists of 13 residues. From germline, CDR1 is DFQATT and CDR2 SNEGSKA (reference sequence). The sample originates from a study of T cells after yellow fever vaccination. Whole-study context: Fractions of low cell number were prepared using SMART-Seq v4 Ultra Low Input. Notes on the study in general: Reappearing after the booster were most of the clones from primary vaccination (about 96% CD4, about 87% CD8). It was the secondary response that reached its peak faster, day 5 versus 15, but it was weaker.

This rearrangement joins TRBV20-1 to TRBJ2-3; 9 nucleotides agree with TRBD2. The origin of this receptor is a young man who received the YFV17D yellow fever vaccine. The material sequenced was CD4+ T cells sorted from PBMCs, taken 10 days after the yellow fever booster vaccination. CDR3 in amino acids: CSAIRAGGNTQYF. The CDR3 DNA follows: TGCAGTGCTATCCGGGCGGGAGGGAATACGCAGTATTTT.